The 30 T cell receptor beta chains reported below all come from one sample, sequenced in a study of T-cell reconstitution after alpha-beta-depleted transplantation in children. Unique molecular identifiers were built into the TCRbeta library. MiXCR, applied by TCRdb to the PCR reads, yields one record per CDR3 protein. This sample carries more than 550,000 distinct CDR3 sequences, roughly a tenth of them seen once, and the ten largest clones take about 4%. Specimen: PBMCs from the stem cell graft donor, collected from the stem cell graft. These receptors all stem from a human donor who donated a stem cell graft to a child with acute myeloid leukemia.

This clonotype turned up a few times. This chain connects TRBV4-3 to TRBJ2-7; no reliable D call. Germline V gene data show CDR1 as LGHNA and CDR2 as YSLEER. Trimming cost V 0 bases and J 7 bases, with 7 bases left between them. The CDR3 is 12 residues long. Here the CDR3 DNA reads TGCGCCAGCAGCCAAGATTTAGTAGAGCAGTACTTC. Its translation: CASSQDLVEQYF.

This clonotype was seen repeatedly, ten times or more. The chain employs TRBV3-1 and TRBJ1-6; 10 bases are shared with TRBD1. Trimming took 4 bases from V and 5 from J; bases not matched to a gene: 2. Germline CDR1 LGHDT, CDR2 YNNKEL (reference sequence). The CDR3 sequence is 15 residues long. The CDR3 reads CASSPGTGDNSPLHF. The CDR3 coding sequence is TGTGCCAGCAGCCCCGGGACAGGGGATAATTCACCCCTCCACTTT.

In nucleotides, the CDR3 is TGTGCCAGCAGCTTAGCGACAGGTCTTAGCAATCAGCCCCAGCATTTT. Amino acid sequence: CASSLATGLSNQPQHF. The chain joins TRBV7-2 to TRBJ1-5; maybe TRBD1 (6 bases). The germline V and J ends were trimmed by 0 bases and 0 bases, with 9 bases remaining between them. This CDR3 has 16 residues. Germline assignment: CDR1 SGHTA and CDR2 FQGNSA.

This clonotype was detected only a few times. The rearrangement links TRBV29-1 to TRBJ2-1; D may be TRBD1 (6 bases). V was pared by 3 bases and J by 5 bases, with 14 bases between. Germline CDR1 is SQVTM and CDR2 is ANQGSEA. The CDR3 spans 14 residues. This CDR3 reads CSVDPGARNNEQFF. The CDR3 bases are TGCAGCGTTGACCCAGGGGCGAGGAACAATGAGCAGTTCTTC.

This clonotype was counted only a few times. V usage is TRBV5-1 and J usage is TRBJ1-1; TRBD1 is a possible D gene (5 bases). This CDR3 is built from 15 residues. Germline lookup yields CDR1 SGHRS and CDR2 YFSETQ. Trimming stripped 3 bases from V and 1 base from J, with 13 bases between. This CDR3 is CASSSDGAGNTEAFF. The CDR3 DNA is TGCGCCAGCAGCTCGGACGGGGCAGGGAACACTGAAGCTTTCTTT.

Many counts were recorded for this clonotype. This chain joins TRBV4-2 and TRBJ2-1; 7 nucleotides line up with TRBD2. V trimming: 0 bases; J trimming: 7 bases; junction bases outside the gene matches: 12. The germline CDR1 and CDR2 sequences are LGHNA and YNFKEQ. The CDR3 consists of 17 residues. CDR3 loop: CASSQERIRRGENEQFF. The CDR3 DNA follows: TGTGCCAGCAGCCAAGAGAGAATACGTCGGGGGGAGAATGAGCAGTTCTTC.

This clonotype was seen ten or more times. The J gene is TRBJ1-4, the V gene TRBV9, with D maybe TRBD1 (6 bases). This CDR3 has 13 residues. Germline CDR1 SGDLS, CDR2 YYNGEE. V was shortened by 6 bases and J by 1 base, with 7 bases between the two germline ends. CDR3 bases: TGTGCCAGCACGACAGGAACTAATGAAAAACTGTTTTTT. As protein: CASTTGTNEKLFF.

The chain carries TRBV6-2 or TRBV6-3 and TRBJ2-1, with no clear D. CDR1 is MNHEY, CDR2 SVGEGT, per germline. The CDR3 has 13 residues. Trimming shortened V by 2 bases and J by 7 bases, and 9 bases separated the two germline ends. The CDR3 coding sequence is TGTGCCAGCAGTTACGTAGGCCGTAATGAGCAGTTCTTC. This gives the protein CASSYVGRNEQFF.

The chain uses TRBV29-1 and TRBJ2-7, with D perhaps TRBD1 (5 bases). Germline-derived CDR1 and CDR2 are SQVTM and ANQGSEA. The V gene lost 1 base and the J gene lost 2 bases, with 15 bases spanning the gap. The CDR3 spans 15 residues. CDR3 in DNA: TGCAGCGTTGAAGGGGGCCGGCTTAGCCCCTACGAGCAGTACTTC. It yields the protein CSVEGGRLSPYEQYF.

This clonotype was detected ten times or more. The CDR3 is CASSHGTTSNEQFF. The CDR3 coding sequence is TGCGCCAGCAGCCATGGGACTACGAGCAATGAGCAGTTCTTC. The V gene is TRBV4-1, the J gene TRBJ2-1, with 7 bases that match TRBD2. In germline, CDR1 is MGHRA, CDR2 YSYEKL. The CDR3 has 14 amino acids. V trimming: 3 bases; J trimming: 6 bases; junction bases outside the gene matches: 5.

This chain links TRBV2 with TRBJ1-5; D is uncertain. Trimming shortened V by 3 bases and J by 11 bases, and 8 bases separated the two germline ends. CDR1 is SNHLY and CDR2 is FYNNEI in the germline V gene. The CDR3 has 11 amino acids. CDR3 residues: CASSDHQTQHF. CDR3 bases: TGTGCCAGCAGTGACCACCAAACCCAGCATTTT.

This clonotype was detected ten times or more. The genes are TRBV20-1 and TRBJ2-1; the match to TRBD2 covers 15 bases. The CDR3 length is 17 residues. CDR1 and CDR2 from the germline V gene are DFQATT and SNEGSKA (reference sequence). V shed 6 bases and J 0 bases; nucleotides not matched to a gene: 6. The CDR3 bases are TGCAGTGCGGGACTAGCGGGAGGATTGAGCTCCTACAATGAGCAGTTCTTC. This translates into CSAGLAGGLSSYNEQFF.

The rearrangement joins TRBV20-1 to TRBJ2-7, with D perhaps matching TRBD1 (6 bases). Trimming removed 3 bases at V and 0 bases at J, with 12 bases between. CDR3 size: 14 residues. The germline gives CDR1 DFQATT, CDR2 SNEGSKA (reference sequence). The CDR3 reads CSASRGDSSYEQYF. CDR3 nucleotides: TGCAGTGCTAGCAGGGGTGACAGCTCCTACGAGCAGTACTTC.

This clonotype was seen only a few times. This sequence joins TRBV3-1 and TRBJ2-1; TRBD1 is a possible D gene (6 bases). The CDR3 covers 16 residues. V lost 2 bases and J lost 4, with 15 bases in between. Germline loops: CDR1 LGHDT, CDR2 YNNKEL (reference sequence). The CDR3 protein is CASSQRTVRVYNEQFF. CDR3 nucleotide sequence: TGTGCCAGCAGCCAAAGGACAGTAAGGGTTTACAATGAGCAGTTCTTC.

The sample holds a few counts of this clonotype. The chain recombines TRBV7-9 with TRBJ2-7; unclear D gene. Germline CDR1 SEHNR, CDR2 FQNEAQ (reference sequence). V shed 1 base and J shed 6 bases, with 7 bases lying between them. This CDR3 has 12 amino acids. The CDR3, as DNA: TGTGCCAGCAGCTTAGAGAGGCGCGAGCAGTACTTC. It is translated as CASSLERREQYF.

This CDR3 is CSVVTGNYGYTF. CDR3 nucleotide sequence: TGCAGCGTTGTAACAGGGAACTATGGCTACACCTTC. The chain joins TRBV29-1 to TRBJ1-2; perhaps TRBD1 as D (6 bases). CDR3 length: 12 residues. The ends were cut back, 4 bases at V and 2 bases at J, with 8 bases in the middle. Per the germline V gene, CDR1 is SQVTM and CDR2 is ANQGSEA. Drawing the rest from reference TRBV29-1 and TRBJ1-2, the complete variable domain is SAVISQKPSRDICQRGTSLTIQCQVDSQVTMMFWYRQQPGQSLTLIATANQGSEATYESGFVIDKFPISRPNLTFSTLTVSNMSPEDSSIYLCSVVTGNYGYTFGSGTRLTVV.

This clonotype was observed at least ten times. The chain uses TRBV12-3 or TRBV12-4 and TRBJ1-1; possible D gene TRBD1, 5 bases. The CDR3 is 14 residues long. Trimming took 5 bases from V and 4 from J, leaving 14 bases between them. The CDR3 nucleotides are TGTGCCAGCAGTCCCCCAGGGCTCGGCACTGAAGCTTTCTTT. It is translated as CASSPPGLGTEAFF.

CDR3 loop: CAIEDSLSYEQYF. CDR3 coding DNA: TGTGCCATAGAAGACAGCCTTTCCTACGAGCAGTACTTC. The rearrangement joins TRBV28 to TRBJ2-7, with D tentatively TRBD1 (5 bases). V gave up 10 bases and J gave up 1 base, with 14 bases separating them. CDR3 length equals 13 residues. CDR1 is MDHEN and CDR2 is SYDVKM in the germline V gene.

The genes are TRBV6-6 and TRBJ2-3; D remains unclear. CDR1 is MNHNY and CDR2 is SVGAGI in the germline V gene (reference sequence). The germline V and J ends were trimmed by 2 bases and 5 bases, with 8 bases remaining between them. This CDR3 has 13 residues. In DNA, the CDR3 is TGTGCCAGCAGTTACCCCCCGGTAGATACGCAGTATTTT. This codes for CASSYPPVDTQYF.

The table lists this clonotype with a few counts. The junction departs from the called germline gene at one end, perhaps through a read error. The chain is built from TRBV28 and TRBJ2-1; 8 bases agree with TRBD1. Per the germline V gene, CDR1 is MDHEN and CDR2 is SYDVKM. This CDR3 is 9 amino acids long. The CDR3 DNA sequence: TGTGCCAGCGGGACAGGCAGCGCTTTC. Translating gives CASGTGSAF.

This clonotype was counted ten times or more. This chain joins TRBV7-8 and TRBJ2-3, with 8 bases matching TRBD2. From germline, CDR1 is SGHVS and CDR2 FQNEAQ. V shed 5 bases and J 2 bases; nucleotides not matched to a gene: 12. The CDR3 loop spans 17 amino acids. The CDR3 DNA sequence: TGTGCCAGCAGCCCAGGACTAGCCTCTACCACCACAGATACGCAGTATTTT. Translated: CASSPGLASTTTDTQYF. Full variable domain (rest looked up from reference TRBV7-8 and TRBJ2-3): GAGVSQSPRYKVAKRGQDVALRCDPISGHVSLFWYQQALGQGPEFLTYFQNEAQLDKSGLPSDRFFAERPEGSVSTLKIQRTQQEDSAVYLCASSPGLASTTTDTQYFGPGTRLTVL.

The sample holds a few counts of this clonotype. The J gene is TRBJ1-2, the V gene TRBV20-1; D not certain. Germline loops: CDR1 DFQATT, CDR2 SNEGSKA (reference sequence). CDR3 length equals 14 residues. Deletions cut 1 base from V and 3 bases from J, with 12 bases between. CDR3 sequence: CSARVEVKDYGYTF. CDR3 nucleotide sequence: TGCAGTGCTAGAGTGGAGGTTAAGGACTATGGCTACACCTTC.

The sample holds one count of this clonotype. The V and J genes are TRBV20-1 and TRBJ2-6; D is undetermined. Trimming left V 3 bases short and J 8 bases short, with 11 bases between. The germline gives CDR1 DFQATT, CDR2 SNEGSKA (reference sequence). This CDR3 has 13 residues. CDR3 bases: TGCAGTGCTAGTGGGCTAGAACCCAACGTCCTGACTTTC. Translated: CSASGLEPNVLTF.

This clonotype appeared a few times. The chain has TRBV7-2 and TRBJ2-3, with 9 bases fitting TRBD2. The CDR3 is made up of 15 amino acids. V shed 4 bases, J shed 3 bases, and the junction held 5 bases outside the gene matches. Per germline, CDR1 SGHTA and CDR2 FQGNSA. The CDR3 DNA reads TGTGCCAGCAGCTCCCCAGCGGGAGGAACAGATACGCAGTATTTT. It codes for CASSSPAGGTDTQYF.

This clonotype has at least ten counts. The CDR3 loop reads CASSRIGTSGYNEQFF. CDR3 DNA: TGTGCCAGCAGCCGGATCGGGACTAGCGGTTATAATGAGCAGTTCTTC. The rearrangement uses TRBV4-2 and TRBJ2-1; 11 positions match TRBD2. This CDR3 spans 16 amino acids. Germline-derived CDR1 and CDR2 are LGHNA and YNFKEQ. Unmatched junction bases numbered 9, after V lost 4 bases and J lost 7 bases.

V is TRBV5-1 and J is TRBJ1-4; D unclear. The germline V and J ends were trimmed by 4 bases and 0 bases, with 10 bases remaining between them. CDR1 SGHRS and CDR2 YFSETQ come from the germline V gene. The CDR3 covers 15 residues. CDR3 in DNA: TGCGCCAGCAGCCAGACCTTTGCAACTAATGAAAAACTGTTTTTT. It is translated as CASSQTFATNEKLFF.

V is TRBV20-1 and J is TRBJ2-3; 12 positions agree with TRBD2. This CDR3 is built from 16 residues. In germline, CDR1 is DFQATT, CDR2 SNEGSKA (reference sequence). Trimming took 6 bases from V and 4 from J; bases not matched to a gene: 11. This CDR3 reads CSATTKLAGGPDTQYF. In DNA, the CDR3 is TGCAGTGCCACAACAAAACTAGCGGGAGGCCCAGATACGCAGTATTTT.

The chain joins TRBV19 to TRBJ2-6, with D uncertain. CDR1 is LNHDA and CDR2 is SQIVND in the germline V gene (reference sequence). CDR3 length equals 16 residues. Trimming removed 7 bases from V and 0 bases from J, with 13 bases in between. The CDR3 region is CASTSRSGSGANVLTF. Written as DNA, the CDR3 is TGTGCCAGTACCTCCCGCAGTGGCTCTGGGGCCAACGTCCTGACTTTC.

In this sample, this clonotype turned up a few times. The J gene is TRBJ2-1, the V gene TRBV9, with D possibly matching TRBD2 (6 bases). The germline V and J ends were trimmed by 3 bases and 0 bases, with 16 bases remaining between them. CDR1 and CDR2 (germline): SGDLS, YYNGEE. The CDR3 loop spans 17 amino acids. In DNA, the CDR3 is TGTGCCAGCAGCGGGAGGGGCGGAGCCAGCTCCTACAATGAGCAGTTCTTC. Protein: CASSGRGGASSYNEQFF.

Many counts were recorded for this clonotype. The chain carries TRBV5-1 and TRBJ2-7, with 9 bases matching TRBD1. J was trimmed by 7 bases and V by 4 bases; bases with no gene match: 15. Germline lookup yields CDR1 SGHRS and CDR2 YFSETQ. The CDR3 has 16 residues. The CDR3 sequence: CASSGIQGALQGEQYF. CDR3 nucleotide sequence: TGCGCCAGCAGCGGAATACAGGGGGCGCTACAAGGGGAGCAGTACTTC.